This T cell receptor beta chain originates from a study of CD8+CD57+ T cells in acquired aplastic anemia. This CDR3 is built from 14 residues. Looked up from germline, CDR1 is KGHSH and CDR2 is LQKENI. Study-wide findings and caveats: Patients had around 28 CD8+ CDR3 sequences in common with controls (the shared set). Between patients and controls, CD8+ Simpson's diversity did not vary significantly.

The template used for profiling TCR beta VDJ and CDR3 was genomic DNA. MiXCR, run by TCRdb on the reads, gives a single entry per CDR3 protein. The profile shows 400,000 to 450,000 distinct CDR3 sequences, roughly 68% of them singletons. This clonotype was seen only once. As yet, its antigen is unknown. This may stem from a read error, because a much larger clone lies one nucleotide away. Sample: sorted CD4+, CD8+, or CD8+CD57+ T cells (not recorded which) from PBMCs. The chain is built from TRBV18 and TRBJ1-5; perhaps TRBD1 as D (5 bases). This clonotype was sampled from a human donor in good health, serving as a control. In DNA form, the CDR3 reads TGTGCCAGCCCACCACAAGGCAGGGATCAGCCCCAGCATTTT. It codes for CASPPQGRDQPQHF.